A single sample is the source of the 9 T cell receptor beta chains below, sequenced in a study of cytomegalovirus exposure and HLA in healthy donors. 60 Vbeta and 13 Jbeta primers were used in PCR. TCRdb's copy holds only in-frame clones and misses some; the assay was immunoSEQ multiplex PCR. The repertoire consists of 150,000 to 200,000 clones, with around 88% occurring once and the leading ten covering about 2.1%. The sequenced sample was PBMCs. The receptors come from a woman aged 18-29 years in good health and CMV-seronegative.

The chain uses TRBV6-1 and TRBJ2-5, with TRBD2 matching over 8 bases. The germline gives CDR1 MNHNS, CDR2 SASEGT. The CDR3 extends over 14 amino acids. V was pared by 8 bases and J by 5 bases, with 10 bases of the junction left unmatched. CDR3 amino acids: CASVPGGPQETQYF. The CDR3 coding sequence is TGTGCCAGCGTCCCGGGGGGGCCCCAGGAGACCCAGTACTTC.

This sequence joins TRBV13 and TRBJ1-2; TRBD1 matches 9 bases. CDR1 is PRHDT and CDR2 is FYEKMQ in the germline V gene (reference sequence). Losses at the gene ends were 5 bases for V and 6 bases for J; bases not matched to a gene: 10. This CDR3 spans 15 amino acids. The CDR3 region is CASSPNRDREDGYTF. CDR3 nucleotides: TGTGCCAGCAGCCCAAACCGGGACAGGGAAGATGGCTACACCTTC.

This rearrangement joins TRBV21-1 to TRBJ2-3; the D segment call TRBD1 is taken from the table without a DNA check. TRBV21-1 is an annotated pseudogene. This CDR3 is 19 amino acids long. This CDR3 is CASSTDRGPQPRRTDTQYF. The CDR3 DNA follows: TGTGCCAGCAGCACGGACAGGGGGCCTCAACCTAGGCGCACAGATACGCAGTATTTT.

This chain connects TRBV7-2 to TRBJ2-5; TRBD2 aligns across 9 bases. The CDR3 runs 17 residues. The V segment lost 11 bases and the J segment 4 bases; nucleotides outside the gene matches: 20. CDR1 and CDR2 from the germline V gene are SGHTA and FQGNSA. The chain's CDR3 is CARPLFSGSTRGETQYF. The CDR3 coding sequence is TGTGCCCGCCCCCTATTTAGCGGGAGTACAAGAGGAGAGACCCAGTACTTC.

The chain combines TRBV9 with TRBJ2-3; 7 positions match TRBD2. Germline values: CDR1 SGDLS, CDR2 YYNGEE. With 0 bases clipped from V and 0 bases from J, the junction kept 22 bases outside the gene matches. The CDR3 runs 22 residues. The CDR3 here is CASSVGNWRELVGVSSTDTQYF. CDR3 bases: TGTGCCAGCAGCGTAGGGAATTGGCGGGAGTTGGTTGGAGTATCTAGCACAGATACGCAGTATTTT.

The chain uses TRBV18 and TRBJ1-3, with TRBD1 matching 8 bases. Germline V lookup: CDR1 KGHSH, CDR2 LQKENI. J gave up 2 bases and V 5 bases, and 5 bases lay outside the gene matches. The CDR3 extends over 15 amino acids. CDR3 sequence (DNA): TGTGCCAGCTCAAAGGACAGGGCTACTGGAAACACCATATATTTT. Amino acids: CASSKDRATGNTIYF.

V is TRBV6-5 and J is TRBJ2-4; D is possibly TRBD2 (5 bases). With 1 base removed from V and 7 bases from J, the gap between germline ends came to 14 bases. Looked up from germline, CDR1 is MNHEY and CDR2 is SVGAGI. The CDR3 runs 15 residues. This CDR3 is CASSYLAGERNIQYF. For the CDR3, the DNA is TGTGCCAGCAGTTACTTGGCGGGCGAGAGGAACATTCAGTACTTC.

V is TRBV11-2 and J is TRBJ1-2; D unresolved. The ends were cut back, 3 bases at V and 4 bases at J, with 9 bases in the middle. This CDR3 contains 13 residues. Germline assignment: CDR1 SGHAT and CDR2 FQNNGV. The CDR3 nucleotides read TGTGCCAGCAGCTTGGAGGGTAGCTATGGCTACACCTTC. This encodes CASSLEGSYGYTF.

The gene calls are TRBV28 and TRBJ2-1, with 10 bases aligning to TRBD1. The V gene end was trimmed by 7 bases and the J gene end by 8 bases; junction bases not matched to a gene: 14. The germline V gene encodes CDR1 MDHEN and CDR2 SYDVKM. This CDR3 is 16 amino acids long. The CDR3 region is CASTPAGQGLPHEQFF. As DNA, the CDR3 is TGTGCCAGCACCCCTGCGGGACAGGGGCTACCCCATGAGCAGTTCTTC.